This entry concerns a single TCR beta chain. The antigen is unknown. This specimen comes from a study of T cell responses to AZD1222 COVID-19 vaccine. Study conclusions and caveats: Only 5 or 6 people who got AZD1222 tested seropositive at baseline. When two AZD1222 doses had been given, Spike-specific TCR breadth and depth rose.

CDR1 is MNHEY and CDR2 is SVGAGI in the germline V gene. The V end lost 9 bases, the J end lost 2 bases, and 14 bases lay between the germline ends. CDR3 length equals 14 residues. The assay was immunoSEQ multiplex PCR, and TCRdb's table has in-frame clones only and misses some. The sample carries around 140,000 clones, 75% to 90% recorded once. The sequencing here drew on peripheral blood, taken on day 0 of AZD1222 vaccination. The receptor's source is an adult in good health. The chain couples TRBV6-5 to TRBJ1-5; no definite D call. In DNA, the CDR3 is TGTGCCAGTAGCTCCCCCGGTGGCAATCAGCCCCAGCATTTT. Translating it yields CASSSPGGNQPQHF.